These 23 T cell receptor beta chains came from one sample sequenced in a study of control samples from healthy donors and cancer patients. The method was immunoSEQ multiplex PCR; TCRdb's version includes in-frame clones alone and lacks a portion of them. The top ten clones hold around 0.78% of a sample with some 49,000 clones, roughly 92% of them seen once. Sample: PBMCs. The source of these receptors is a man aged 25-45 years with colorectal cancer.

This clone was found once. The chain carries TRBV7-2 and TRBJ1-1; 10 nucleotides align to TRBD1. Trimming cost V 2 bases and J 1 base; bases outside gene matches: 10. Looked up from germline, CDR1 is SGHTA and CDR2 is FQGNSA. This CDR3 region has 18 residues. The CDR3 loop reads CASSLYETTGGPNTEAFF. The CDR3 DNA reads as TGTGCCAGCAGCTTATACGAGACGACAGGGGGCCCGAACACTGAAGCTTTCTTT.

In this sample, this clone turned up a few times. DNA of the CDR3: TGTGCCAGCAGTTCCAGGGGTTACGAACTCAATGAGCAGTTCTTC. Protein sequence: CASSSRGYELNEQFF. The gene calls are TRBV6-5 and TRBJ2-1; D is possibly TRBD1 (6 bases). Trimming left V 4 bases short and J 6 bases short, with 16 bases between. This CDR3 has 15 residues. The germline CDR1 and CDR2 sequences are MNHEY and SVGAGI.

This clone was observed a few times. The V gene is TRBV7-8, the J gene TRBJ1-5; possibly TRBD1 for D (5 bases). Trimming stripped 1 base from V and 6 bases from J, with 19 bases between. CDR1 and CDR2 (germline): SGHVS, FQNEAQ. This CDR3 comprises 17 residues. The CDR3 DNA sequence: TGTGCCAGCAGCTTAGATCGGGGCGGGTCTTTCGGTCAGCCCCAGCATTTT. This sequence encodes CASSLDRGGSFGQPQHF.

This chain joins TRBV9 and TRBJ1-2; TRBD1 is a possible D gene (5 bases). The CDR3 spans 14 residues. Trimming removed 0 bases at V and 7 bases at J, with 13 bases between. The germline V gene has CDR1 SGDLS and CDR2 YYNGEE. The CDR3 nucleotides are TGTGCCAGCAGCGTAGAAGAGGGGAGGGGTGGCTACACCTTC. Translated, it gives CASSVEEGRGGYTF. The complete variable domain, with remaining parts taken from reference TRBV9 and TRBJ1-2, reads DSGVTQTPKHLITATGQRVTLRCSPRSGDLSVYWYQQSLDQGLQFLIQYYNGEERAKGNILERFSAQQFPDLHSELNLSSLELGDSALYFCASSVEEGRGGYTFGSGTRLTVV.

The chain couples TRBV7-2 to TRBJ2-1; TRBD1 agrees at 7 bases. The V gene's germline CDR1 is SGHTA and CDR2 FQGNSA. V lost 1 base to trimming and J lost 1 base; unmatched junction nucleotides: 7. CDR3 length equals 17 residues. The chain's CDR3 is CASSLVLQGLSYNEQFF. In DNA, the CDR3 is TGTGCCAGCAGCTTAGTCTTACAGGGGCTTTCCTACAATGAGCAGTTCTTC.

V and J are TRBV6-5 and TRBJ1-5; a weak D match, TRBD1 (5 bases). This CDR3 is built from 14 residues. Looked up from germline, CDR1 is MNHEY and CDR2 is SVGAGI. V gave up 5 bases and J gave up 11 bases, with 19 bases separating them. For the CDR3, the DNA is TGTGCCAGCAGTCCAAACAGGTTTAGGGGAACCCAGCATTTT. Amino acids: CASSPNRFRGTQHF.

In its sample, this clone was seen a few times. The CDR3 loop reads CASGQGDHTEAFF. The CDR3 DNA reads TGTGCCAGCGGACAGGGAGATCACACTGAAGCTTTCTTT. J is TRBJ1-1 and V is TRBV25-1, with 8 bases aligning to TRBD1. Germline V lookup: CDR1 MGHDK, CDR2 SYGVNS. V gave up 8 bases and J gave up 3 bases; unmatched junction bases: 5. The CDR3 extends over 13 amino acids.

The V gene is TRBV7-9, the J gene TRBJ2-2; TRBD1 might be the D (6 bases). The CDR3 consists of 17 residues. CDR1 SEHNR and CDR2 FQNEAQ come from the germline V gene (reference sequence). V was cut by 0 bases and J by 0 bases, with 11 bases left in between. The CDR3 spells CASSLALRGSNTGELFF. DNA of the CDR3: TGTGCCAGCAGCTTAGCTCTTAGGGGGTCGAACACCGGGGAGCTGTTTTTT. The variable domain in full, with the rest retrieved from reference TRBV7-9 and TRBJ2-2, is DTGVSQNPRHKITKRGQNVTFRCDPISEHNRLYWYRQTLGQGPEFLTYFQNEAQLEKSRLLSDRFSAERPKGSFSTLEIQRTEQGDSAMYLCASSLALRGSNTGELFFGEGSRLTVL.

J is TRBJ1-2 and V is TRBV28; 9 bases map to TRBD1. The V segment lost 1 base and the J segment 4 bases; nucleotides outside the gene matches: 1. The length of the CDR3 is 14 residues. CDR1 and CDR2 from the germline V gene are MDHEN and SYDVKM. Here the CDR3 reads CASSLSGQGYGYTF. The CDR3 coding sequence is TGTGCCAGCAGTTTATCGGGACAGGGCTATGGCTACACCTTC.

The V call is TRBV5-4, the J call TRBJ2-5; a weak D match, TRBD1 (5 bases). The CDR3 is made up of 15 amino acids. Germline CDR1 and CDR2: SGHNT and YYREEE (reference sequence). Trimming pared 4 bases from V and 2 bases from J, leaving 15 bases between. The CDR3 loop is CASSGTTVPQETQYF. The CDR3 nucleotides read TGTGCCAGCAGCGGAACGACAGTGCCACAAGAGACCCAGTACTTC.

The sample holds one count of this clone. The chain links TRBV7-9 to TRBJ2-2; the D call may be TRBD1 or TRBD2 (5 bases each). Germline CDR1 SEHNR, CDR2 FQNEAQ (reference sequence). Trimming removed 5 bases from V and 3 bases from J, with 7 bases in between. CDR3 length: 13 amino acids. The CDR3 region has the DNA TGTGCCAGCAGCCGGGGACACACCGGGGAGCTGTTTTTT. Amino acid sequence: CASSRGHTGELFF.

This clone came up once. The chain carries TRBV6-1 and TRBJ1-6, with D uncertain. V lost 3 bases and J 10 bases, leaving 16 bases between the germline ends. The germline V gene encodes CDR1 MNHNS and CDR2 SASEGT. This CDR3 is built from 15 residues. The CDR3 coding sequence is TGTGCCAGCAGTGAGAGAGGGTCGGTCTCGTCACCCCTCCACTTT. Its translation is CASSERGSVSSPLHF.

The chain's CDR3 is CATSKGDRRNQPQHF. In DNA form, the CDR3 reads TGTGCCACCTCAAAGGGGGACAGACGCAATCAGCCCCAGCATTTT. The V and J genes are TRBV19 and TRBJ1-5, with 7 bases lining up with TRBD1. CDR3 length equals 15 residues. The V segment lost 10 bases and the J segment 2 bases; nucleotides outside the gene matches: 11. From germline, CDR1 is LNHDA and CDR2 SQIVND (reference sequence).

CDR3 nucleotides: TGTGCCAGCAGCCCAGGGACAGGAATCTATAATTCACCCCTCCACTTT. The encoded protein is CASSPGTGIYNSPLHF. The chain carries TRBV7-2 and TRBJ1-6; 8 positions match TRBD1. Germline CDR1 SGHTA, CDR2 FQGNSA. After removal of 5 bases from V and 3 bases from J, the junction contained 6 bases not matched to a gene. The CDR3 is 16 amino acids.

V and J are TRBV7-5 and TRBJ1-2. TRBV7-5 is termed a pseudogene. The CDR3 has 14 residues. This CDR3 reads CVRTNKEFRDGYTF. For the CDR3, the DNA is TGTGTCAGAACCAATAAAGAGTTTCGGGATGGCTACACCTTC.

The gene calls are TRBV3-1 (or the pseudogene TRBV3-2) and TRBJ2-2, with D maybe TRBD2 (7 bases). In germline, CDR1 is LGHDT, CDR2 YNNKEL (reference sequence). The CDR3 has 17 amino acids. Trimming cost V 1 base and J 4 bases, with 16 bases left between them. Here the CDR3 reads CASSQVFGGRGTGELFF. The CDR3 DNA is TGTGCCAGCAGCCAAGTATTCGGGGGGCGGGGCACCGGGGAGCTGTTTTTT.

This chain's CDR3 is CASSYMTGSTDTQYF. The CDR3 DNA is TGTGCCAGCAGCTATATGACAGGTAGCACAGATACGCAGTATTTT. This chain uses TRBV11-2 with TRBJ2-3; possible D gene TRBD1, 6 bases. With 4 bases removed from V and 0 bases from J, the gap between germline ends came to 11 bases. CDR1 and CDR2 from the germline V gene are SGHAT and FQNNGV. The CDR3 totals 15 residues.

The chain is built from TRBV29-1 and TRBJ1-2; 8 positions match TRBD1. Germline V gene data show CDR1 as SQVTM and CDR2 as ANQGSEA. After removal of 4 bases from V and 1 base from J, the junction contained 20 bases not matched to a gene. The CDR3 is 19 amino acids. CDR3 residues: CSVVGPSGLQGDDNYGYTF. In DNA, the CDR3 is TGCAGCGTTGTAGGGCCTTCGGGATTACAGGGGGATGATAACTATGGCTACACCTTC.

The J gene is TRBJ1-4, the V gene TRBV7-2; D perhaps matches TRBD1 (5 bases). V was clipped by 1 base and J by 5 bases, with 14 bases between them. The CDR3 has 16 residues. The germline V gene encodes CDR1 SGHTA and CDR2 FQGNSA. CDR3 coding DNA: TGTGCCAGCAGCTTAGGTGCCCAGAGACAGAATGAAAAACTGTTTTTT. This encodes CASSLGAQRQNEKLFF.

The chain recombines TRBV6-2 or TRBV6-3 with TRBJ2-3; TRBD1 matches at 7 bases. The ends lost 6 bases at V and 4 bases at J; junction bases unmatched: 10. Germline V gene data show CDR1 as MNHEY and CDR2 as SVGEGT. CDR3 length equals 15 residues. The CDR3 nucleotides read TGTGCCAGCAGCCAACCACAGGGGAGCTCAGATACGCAGTATTTT. This translates into CASSQPQGSSDTQYF.

This rearrangement joins TRBV18 to TRBJ2-2; D unresolved. The CDR3 runs to 16 residues. With 0 bases removed from V and 1 base from J, the gap between germline ends came to 9 bases. Germline V gene sequence: CDR1 KGHSH, CDR2 LQKENI. CDR3 sequence: CASSPPSRLNTGELFF. Here the CDR3 DNA reads TGTGCCAGCTCACCACCCAGCAGGTTGAACACCGGGGAGCTGTTTTTT.

V gene TRBV5-1 combines with J gene TRBJ1-6; 8 bases fit TRBD1. The CDR3 has 19 amino acids. Germline V CDR1 and CDR2: SGHRS, YFSETQ. J gave up 0 bases and V 4 bases, and 12 bases lay outside the gene matches. CDR3 protein: CASSPHIGQGSSYNSPLHF. The DNA of the CDR3 is TGCGCCAGCAGCCCCCATATCGGACAGGGAAGCTCCTATAATTCACCCCTCCACTTT.

This chain links TRBV5-5 with TRBJ1-2; 9 bases map to TRBD1. V lost 4 bases to trimming and J lost 8 bases; unmatched junction nucleotides: 9. The CDR3 has 14 amino acids. Germline V lookup: CDR1 SGHKS, CDR2 YYEKEE (reference sequence). CDR3 amino acids: CASSPAGQGTGYTF. The CDR3 DNA follows: TGTGCCAGCAGCCCGGCGGGACAGGGTACGGGCTACACCTTC.